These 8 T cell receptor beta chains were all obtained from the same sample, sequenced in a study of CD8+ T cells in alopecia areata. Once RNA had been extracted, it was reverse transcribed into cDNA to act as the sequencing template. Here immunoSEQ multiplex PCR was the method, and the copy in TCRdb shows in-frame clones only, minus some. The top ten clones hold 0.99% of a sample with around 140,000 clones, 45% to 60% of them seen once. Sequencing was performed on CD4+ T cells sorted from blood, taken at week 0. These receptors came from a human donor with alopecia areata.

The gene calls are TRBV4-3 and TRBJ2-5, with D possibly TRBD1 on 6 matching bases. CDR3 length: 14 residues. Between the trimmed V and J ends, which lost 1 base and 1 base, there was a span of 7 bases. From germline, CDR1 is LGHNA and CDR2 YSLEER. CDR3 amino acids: CASSQGRGQETQYF. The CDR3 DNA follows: TGCGCCAGCAGCCAAGGCAGGGGCCAAGAGACCCAGTACTTC.

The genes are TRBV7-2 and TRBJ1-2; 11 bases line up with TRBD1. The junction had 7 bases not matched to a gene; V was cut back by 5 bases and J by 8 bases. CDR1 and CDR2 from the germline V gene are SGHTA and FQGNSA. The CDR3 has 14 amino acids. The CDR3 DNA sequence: TGTGCCAGCAGCCCCCTCGGGACAGGGGGAGGCTACACCTTC. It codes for CASSPLGTGGGYTF.

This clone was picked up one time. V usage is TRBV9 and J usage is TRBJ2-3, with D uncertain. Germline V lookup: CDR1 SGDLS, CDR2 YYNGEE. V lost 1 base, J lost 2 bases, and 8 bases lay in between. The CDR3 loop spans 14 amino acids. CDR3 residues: CASSVKTVTDTQYF. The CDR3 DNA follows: TGTGCCAGCAGCGTAAAAACAGTCACAGATACGCAGTATTTT.

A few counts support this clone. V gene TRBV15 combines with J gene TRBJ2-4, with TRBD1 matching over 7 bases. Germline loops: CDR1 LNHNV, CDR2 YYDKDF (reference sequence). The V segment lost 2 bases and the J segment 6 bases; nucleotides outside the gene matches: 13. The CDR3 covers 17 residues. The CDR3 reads CATSRPFTGAVPNIQYF. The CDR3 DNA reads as TGTGCCACCAGCAGACCTTTTACAGGGGCGGTACCAAACATTCAGTACTTC.

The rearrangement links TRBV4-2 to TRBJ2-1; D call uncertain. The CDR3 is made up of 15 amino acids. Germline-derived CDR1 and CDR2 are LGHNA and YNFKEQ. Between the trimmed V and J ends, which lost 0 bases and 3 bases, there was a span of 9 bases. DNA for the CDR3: TGTGCCAGCAGCCAAGAGAGTACCCACTACAATGAGCAGTTCTTC. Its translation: CASSQESTHYNEQFF.

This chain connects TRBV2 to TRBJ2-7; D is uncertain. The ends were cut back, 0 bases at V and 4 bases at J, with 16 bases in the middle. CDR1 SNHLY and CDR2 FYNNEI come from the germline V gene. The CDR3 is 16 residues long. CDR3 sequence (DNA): TGTGCCAGCAGTGAAGCCAAGGTACACAGCGTTTACGAGCAGTACTTC. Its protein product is CASSEAKVHSVYEQYF.

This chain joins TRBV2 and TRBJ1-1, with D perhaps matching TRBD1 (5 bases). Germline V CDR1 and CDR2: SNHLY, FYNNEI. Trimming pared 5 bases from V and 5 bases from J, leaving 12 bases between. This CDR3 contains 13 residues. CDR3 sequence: CASSPRDSTEAFF. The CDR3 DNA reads TGTGCCAGCAGTCCCAGGGATAGTACTGAAGCTTTCTTT. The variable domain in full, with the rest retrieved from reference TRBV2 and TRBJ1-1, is EPEVTQTPSHQVTQMGQEVILRCVPISNHLYFYWYRQILGQKVEFLVSFYNNEISEKSEIFDDQFSVERPDGSNFTLKIRSTKLEDSAMYFCASSPRDSTEAFFGQGTRLTVV.

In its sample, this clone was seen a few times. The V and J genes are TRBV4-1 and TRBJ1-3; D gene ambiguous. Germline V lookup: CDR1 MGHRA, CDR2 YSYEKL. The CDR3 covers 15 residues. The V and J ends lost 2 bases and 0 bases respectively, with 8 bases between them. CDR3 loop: CASSQNPGSGNTIYF. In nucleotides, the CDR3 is TGCGCCAGCAGCCAAAATCCCGGCTCTGGAAACACCATATATTTT.